One sample yielded the 20 T cell receptor beta chains listed below, sequenced in a study of blood T cell repertoires in COVID-19. The data were produced by immunoSEQ multiplex PCR, yet TCRdb's version contains in-frame clones alone and is incomplete. This table holds 150,000 to 200,000 clones, around 83% found once. Source material: PBMCs or T cells enriched from blood (not recorded which). These receptors came from a woman aged 50 to 60 in a cohort exposed to, infected with or recovered from COVID-19 (not recorded which).

The CDR3 loop is CASSQAGTGVLETQYF. The CDR3 bases are TGCGCCAGCAGCCAAGCCGGAACGGGGGTACTAGAGACCCAGTACTTC. The J gene is TRBJ2-5, the V gene TRBV4-3, with D tentatively TRBD2 (6 bases). The V end lost 1 base, the J end lost 4 bases, and 16 bases lay between the germline ends. This CDR3 contains 16 residues. Germline V gives CDR1 LGHNA, CDR2 YSLEER.

CDR3 sequence (DNA): TGTGCCAGCAGCGCCAGAGGGGGTAGCGGGGGAGTTTCCTACAATGAGCAGTTCTTC. Translating it yields CASSARGGSGGVSYNEQFF. J is TRBJ2-1 and V is TRBV9; 9 positions match TRBD2. CDR3 size: 19 residues. The V gene's germline CDR1 is SGDLS and CDR2 YYNGEE. The J segment lost 1 base and the V segment lost 3 bases, leaving 14 bases of the junction unmatched.

V is TRBV6-5 and J is TRBJ1-1; D perhaps matches TRBD1 (6 bases). The CDR3 has 15 residues. Germline values: CDR1 MNHEY, CDR2 SVGAGI. V gave up 2 bases and J gave up 5 bases, with 15 bases separating them. The CDR3 sequence: CASSYGEQGRTEAFF. The CDR3 DNA follows: TGTGCCAGCAGTTACGGCGAGCAGGGGCGAACTGAAGCTTTCTTT.

The rearrangement uses TRBV5-8 and TRBJ1-2, with D possibly being TRBD1 (6 bases). Trimming removed 6 bases at V and 2 bases at J, with 14 bases between. CDR3 length: 14 amino acids. The germline V gene has CDR1 SGHTS and CDR2 YDEGEE. CDR3 DNA: TGTGCCAGCAACCACCTCACAGGGAACTATGGCTACACCTTC. It yields the protein CASNHLTGNYGYTF.

J is TRBJ2-2 and V is TRBV7-3; perhaps TRBD2 as D (5 bases). The CDR3 has 12 residues. The V gene's germline CDR1 is SGHTA and CDR2 FQGTGA. The V end was cut by 5 bases, the J end by 9 bases, with 10 bases between. DNA of the CDR3: TGTGCCAGCAGCCGGGGTGGGCGGGAGCTGTTTTTT. Protein product: CASSRGGRELFF.

This chain links TRBV25-1 with TRBJ2-1, with 8 bases lining up with TRBD2. V trimming: 1 base; J trimming: 5 bases; junction bases outside the gene matches: 4. The CDR3 is made up of 15 amino acids. Germline CDR1 reads MGHDK; CDR2 reads SYGVNS. The CDR3: CASSEWTSYHNEQFF. CDR3 sequence (DNA): TGTGCCAGCAGTGAATGGACTAGCTATCACAATGAGCAGTTCTTC.

This clone was seen a handful of times. The chain employs TRBV5-4 and TRBJ2-5; TRBD1 matches 8 bases. The CDR3 is 16 amino acids. Germline assignment: CDR1 SGHNT and CDR2 YYREEE (reference sequence). J gave up 5 bases and V 0 bases, and 9 bases lay outside the gene matches. In nucleotides, the CDR3 is TGTGCCAGCAGCTTGGTCCCAGGGGGCGCGGGGGAGACCCAGTACTTC. Translation gives CASSLVPGGAGETQYF.

V is TRBV6-4 and J is TRBJ1-2, with 10 bases identical to TRBD1. V shed 7 bases and J 1 base; nucleotides not matched to a gene: 15. The CDR3 is 18 residues long. Germline lookup yields CDR1 MRHNA and CDR2 SNTAGT. The CDR3, as DNA: TGTGCCAGCACCGACGGGCCTCGGGACAGGGGTTATAACTATGGCTACACCTTC. Amino acids: CASTDGPRDRGYNYGYTF.

This sequence joins TRBV7-2 and TRBJ1-5, with 7 bases fitting TRBD1. The CDR3 length is 15 residues. The V gene end was trimmed by 3 bases and the J gene end by 7 bases; junction bases not matched to a gene: 9. Germline CDR1 is SGHTA and CDR2 is FQGNSA. The CDR3 sequence is CASSLVTGANQPQHF. CDR3 DNA: TGTGCCAGCAGCTTGGTAACAGGGGCGAACCAGCCCCAGCATTTT.

This chain uses TRBV12-3 or TRBV12-4 with TRBJ2-3; D is perhaps TRBD2 (5 bases). There are 12 residues in the CDR3. Trimming left V 6 bases short and J 6 bases short, with 10 bases between. The CDR3 spells CASSRGMDTQYF. In DNA, the CDR3 is TGTGCCAGCAGCCGGGGTATGGATACGCAGTATTTT.

The chain has TRBV18 and TRBJ1-1; a weak D match, TRBD1 (5 bases). Germline V gene lookup returns CDR1 KGHSH and CDR2 LQKENI. The CDR3 is 13 residues long. The germline V and J ends were trimmed by 5 bases and 0 bases, with 7 bases remaining between them. CDR3: CASSETVNTEAFF. DNA of the CDR3: TGTGCCAGCTCAGAGACAGTGAACACTGAAGCTTTCTTT.

The chain combines TRBV5-3 with TRBJ2-3, with 13 nucleotides matching TRBD2. TRBV5-3 has ORF status, its function being uncertain. The CDR3 runs 15 residues. Trimming cost V 8 bases and J 4 bases; bases outside gene matches: 7. The CDR3 protein is CASNRTSGSPDTQYF. The CDR3, as DNA: TGTGCCAGTAATAGGACTAGCGGGAGTCCAGATACGCAGTATTTT.

This clone showed up just once. Other nucleotide sequences from this sample produce the same CDR3. J is TRBJ2-7 and V is TRBV4-3, with a possible D match to TRBD2 (5 bases). The CDR3 covers 13 residues. The germline V and J ends were trimmed by 4 bases and 3 bases, with 10 bases remaining between them. Germline values: CDR1 LGHNA, CDR2 YSLEER. The CDR3 protein is CASSRGRGYEQYF. The CDR3 DNA follows: TGCGCCAGCAGCCGCGGACGGGGCTACGAGCAGTACTTC.

V usage is TRBV29-1 and J usage is TRBJ1-1; D not certain. The germline V gene encodes CDR1 SQVTM and CDR2 ANQGSEA. V was pared by 0 bases and J by 4 bases, with 15 bases between. The CDR3 contains 15 residues. CDR3 protein: CSVEDLPGAITEAFF. The CDR3 region has the DNA TGCAGCGTTGAAGATCTTCCAGGTGCGATCACTGAAGCTTTCTTT.

This clone has more than one count but fewer than ten. The chain links TRBV21-1 to TRBJ1-5; no DNA check was done on the table's D call, TRBD1. TRBV21-1 is a listed pseudogene. The CDR3 spans 15 residues. The CDR3 here is CASRSSDRGNQPQHF. The CDR3 coding sequence is TGTGCCAGCAGGTCCTCGGACAGGGGAAATCAGCCCCAGCATTTT.

This chain links TRBV18 with TRBJ2-3; 9 bases are a match to TRBD2. After removal of 4 bases from V and 4 bases from J, the junction contained 6 bases not matched to a gene. Germline CDR1 reads KGHSH; CDR2 reads LQKENI. The CDR3 is 15 amino acids. CDR3 sequence (DNA): TGTGCCAGCTCACGATACGCGGGAGGGGCAGATACGCAGTATTTT. This codes for CASSRYAGGADTQYF. The full variable domain, completed using reference TRBV18 and TRBJ2-3, is NAGVMQNPRHLVRRRGQEARLRCSPMKGHSHVYWYRQLPEEGLKFMVYLQKENIIDESGMPKERFSAEFPKEGPSILRIQQVVRGDSAAYFCASSRYAGGADTQYFGPGTRLTVL.

The rearrangement joins TRBV29-1 to TRBJ2-5; tentative D call: TRBD1 (6 bases). Trimming stripped 7 bases from V and 2 bases from J, with 14 bases between. CDR1 and CDR2 (germline): SQVTM, ANQGSEA. CDR3 length: 13 amino acids. The CDR3, as DNA: TGCAGCGCCCCAAAGGGGGATCAAGAGACCCAGTACTTC. Translation: CSAPKGDQETQYF.

Of note for this clone: The junction does not match germline at one end; this may be a read error. The CDR3, as DNA: TGTGCCAGCAGCGTTTCCGGGACTAGCGGGAGATGGGACTTC. Residues: CASSVSGTSGRWDF. The chain carries TRBV5-4 and TRBJ2-7; 14 bases align to TRBD2. The CDR3 covers 14 residues. Germline-derived CDR1 and CDR2 are SGHNT and YYREEE (reference sequence).

This clone was recorded at least ten times. The chain couples TRBV28 to TRBJ1-1; D is possibly TRBD1 (5 bases). This CDR3 contains 14 residues. V lost 6 bases, J lost 2 bases, and 13 bases lay in between. Germline lookup yields CDR1 MDHEN and CDR2 SYDVKM. The CDR3 sequence: CASSGVDRNTEAFF. CDR3 sequence (DNA): TGTGCCAGCAGCGGAGTAGACAGAAACACTGAAGCTTTCTTT.

The V and J genes are TRBV5-4 and TRBJ2-2, with TRBD2 as a possible D gene (5 bases). This CDR3 spans 17 amino acids. The ends were cut back, 0 bases at V and 0 bases at J, with 12 bases in the middle. Germline-derived CDR1 and CDR2 are SGHNT and YYREEE (reference sequence). CDR3 region: CASSLDVGNANTGELFF. The CDR3 DNA follows: TGTGCCAGCAGCTTGGACGTCGGGAACGCGAACACCGGGGAGCTGTTTTTT.